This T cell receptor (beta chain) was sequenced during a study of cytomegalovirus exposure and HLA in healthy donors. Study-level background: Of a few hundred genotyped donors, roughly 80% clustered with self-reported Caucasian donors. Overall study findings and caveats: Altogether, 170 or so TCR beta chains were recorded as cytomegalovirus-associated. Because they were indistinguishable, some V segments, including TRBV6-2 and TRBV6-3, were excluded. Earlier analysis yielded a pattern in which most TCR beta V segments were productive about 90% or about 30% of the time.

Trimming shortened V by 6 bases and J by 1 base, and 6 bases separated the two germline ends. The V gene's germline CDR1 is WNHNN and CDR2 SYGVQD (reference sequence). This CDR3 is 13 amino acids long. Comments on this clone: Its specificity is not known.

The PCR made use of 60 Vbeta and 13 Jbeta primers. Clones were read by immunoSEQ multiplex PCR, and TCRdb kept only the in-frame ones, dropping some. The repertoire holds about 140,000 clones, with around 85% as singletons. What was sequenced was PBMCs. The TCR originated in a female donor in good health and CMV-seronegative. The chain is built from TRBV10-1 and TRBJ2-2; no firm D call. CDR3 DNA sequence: TGCGCCAGCAGGGCCGAGAACACCGGGGAGCTGTTTTTT. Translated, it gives CASRAENTGELFF.